This TCR beta chain was retrieved from a study of neurological immune-mediated disorders. Study-wide context: Within the group of about 35 multiple sclerosis patients, roughly 30 were relapsing-remitting, while 3 were secondary progressive. Overall study findings and caveats: The expanded clones of different subjects shared no CDR3 amino acid sequences (suggesting private repertoires in all groups).

The unsorted libraries had their origin in 2 million PBMCs stored at -80 C. The CDR3 is made up of 14 amino acids. V shed 7 bases and J 8 bases; nucleotides not matched to a gene: 11. This clonotype showed up many times. Its antigen is not identified. TCRdb itself ran the 5' RACE reads through MiXCR, one entry per CDR3 protein. Of 60,000 or so distinct CDR3 sequences listed, 3% to 3.5% are singletons. This chain joins TRBV12-3 or TRBV12-4 and TRBJ2-1; the match to TRBD2 covers 7 bases. Specimen: PBMCs. The receptor's source is a woman in her fifties or sixties with multiple sclerosis. The DNA of the CDR3 is TGTGCCAGCATGCGGCGGGAGAATAAGGATGAGCAGTTCTTC. Its translation: CASMRRENKDEQFF.